This passage covers 24 T cell receptor beta chains from one sample sequenced in a study of molecular identifiers for immune sequencing clone quantification. TCRdb called the PCR reads again in MiXCR, with one record for every CDR3 protein. The sample shows roughly 630,000 distinct CDR3 sequences, about 25% of them seen only once. The sequencing sample was made of naive CD8+ T cells from blood, with Jurkat cell RNA spiked in. The subset is: FACS-sorted CD8+CD4-CCR7+CD45RA+ naive T cells. Receptors were obtained from a human donor in good health. Some libraries in this study had Jurkat cell RNA spiked in.

This clonotype was detected only a few times. This sequence joins TRBV11-2 and TRBJ2-3; TRBD2 might be the D (6 bases). V was trimmed by 0 bases and J by 2 bases, leaving 12 bases between them. Germline V lookup: CDR1 SGHAT, CDR2 FQNNGV. This CDR3 comprises 16 residues. Here the CDR3 DNA reads TGTGCCAGCAGCTTAGATTGGGCGGGGTACACAGATACGCAGTATTTT. It yields the protein CASSLDWAGYTDTQYF.

Worth noting for this clonotype: This may arise from a read error, as a much more abundant clone is one base away. This chain links TRBV19 with TRBJ2-5; D possibly corresponds to TRBD1 (7 bases). Germline V gives CDR1 LNHDA, CDR2 SQIVND (reference sequence). V lost 3 bases and J 9 bases, leaving 26 bases between the germline ends. The CDR3 is 17 amino acids. The CDR3 here is CASSMARLGGPREPQYF. The CDR3 DNA reads TGTGCCAGTAGTATGGCCCGATTAGGGGGCCCTCGGGAGCCCCAGTACTTC.

This clonotype was counted between two and nine times. The chain joins TRBV5-5 to TRBJ2-7; maybe TRBD2 (6 bases). The V and J ends lost 1 base and 13 bases respectively, with 21 bases between them. This CDR3 has 14 residues. CDR1 is SGHKS and CDR2 is YYEKEE in the germline V gene (reference sequence). CDR3 residues: CASSLSYDLDGGYF. In nucleotides, the CDR3 is TGTGCCAGCAGCTTGTCCTACGACCTGGACGGGGGATACTTC.

This clonotype was counted a few times. V usage is TRBV6-2 or TRBV6-3 and J usage is TRBJ2-7; 7 nucleotides align to TRBD2. Germline V CDR1 and CDR2: MNHEY, SVGEGT. The CDR3 covers 15 residues. The ends lost 6 bases at V and 0 bases at J; junction bases unmatched: 8. As DNA, the CDR3 is TGTGCCAGCAGCGGGGGGAGACTAGACTCCTACGAGCAGTACTTC. Protein: CASSGGRLDSYEQYF.

This clonotype occurred a few times. The rearrangement uses TRBV28 and TRBJ1-5; TRBD1 matches at 10 bases. The V and J ends lost 7 bases and 4 bases, in that order; junction bases with no gene match: 13. Germline-derived CDR1 and CDR2 are MDHEN and SYDVKM. The CDR3 has 17 amino acids. Written as DNA, the CDR3 is TGTGCCAGCAATATCTCCCCCGGGACAGGGGTGAATCAGCCCCAGCATTTT. This codes for CASNISPGTGVNQPQHF.

As to this clonotype: A much larger clonotype is one base distant, so this may be a read error. The chain employs TRBV7-9 and TRBJ2-3; D uncertain. Germline-derived CDR1 and CDR2 are SEHNR and FQNEAQ (reference sequence). V lost 4 bases and J 4 bases, leaving 18 bases between the germline ends. The CDR3 covers 16 residues. CDR3: CASSSPDQGFPDTQYF. The CDR3 DNA is TGTGCCAGCAGCTCGCCGGACCAAGGGTTCCCAGATACGCAGTATTTT.

V usage is TRBV30 and J usage is TRBJ2-7; 7 nucleotides align to TRBD2. The J segment lost 1 base and the V segment lost 4 bases, leaving 10 bases of the junction unmatched. CDR3 length: 15 residues. CDR1 is GTSNPN and CDR2 is SVGIG in the germline V gene (reference sequence). The CDR3 loop is CAWNDREAGSYEQYF. The CDR3 region has the DNA TGTGCCTGGAACGACCGGGAAGCGGGATCCTACGAGCAGTACTTC.

This clonotype has at least ten counts. This chain uses TRBV9 with TRBJ2-7; TRBD2 matches 11 bases. The CDR3 length is 16 residues. Germline V gene sequence: CDR1 SGDLS, CDR2 YYNGEE. The ends lost 4 bases at V and 0 bases at J; junction bases unmatched: 6. In DNA, the CDR3 is TGTGCCAGCAGCATTGGACTAGCGGGTGCCTCCTACGAGCAGTACTTC. Translating gives CASSIGLAGASYEQYF.

The chain has TRBV12-3 or TRBV12-4 and TRBJ2-7; possibly TRBD1 for D (5 bases). Between the trimmed V and J ends, which lost 5 bases and 4 bases, there was a span of 15 bases. The CDR3 sequence is 14 residues long. The CDR3 nucleotides read TGTGCCAGCAGTGCCGGACACCTAGAGTACGAGCAGTACTTC. As protein: CASSAGHLEYEQYF.

This clonotype was detected once. The chain recombines TRBV11-3 with TRBJ2-3; D is ambiguous. With 5 bases removed from V and 5 bases from J, the gap between germline ends came to 17 bases. The CDR3 is made up of 15 amino acids. The germline V gene encodes CDR1 SGHNT and CDR2 YENEEA. The CDR3 spells CASSHGSSPKDTQYF. In DNA, the CDR3 is TGTGCCAGCAGCCACGGTAGCAGCCCCAAAGATACGCAGTATTTT.

On this clonotype itself: Just one base apart from a much larger clone, this may be a read error. The chain uses TRBV4-1 and TRBJ2-7; maybe TRBD2 (5 bases). This CDR3 has 17 amino acids. CDR1 and CDR2 (germline): MGHRA, YSYEKL. CDR3 region: CASSQVPGFYRSYGQYF. The CDR3 region has the DNA TGCGCCAGCAGCCAAGTACCGGGGTTTTATAGGTCCTACGGGCAGTACTTC.

In this sample, this clonotype turned up many times. The CDR3 sequence: CASRGDATYEQYF. Here the CDR3 DNA reads TGCGCCAGCAGGGGGGACGCCACGTACGAGCAGTACTTC. The chain is built from TRBV10-2 and TRBJ2-7, with D perhaps matching TRBD1 or TRBD2 (5 bases each). Germline assignment: CDR1 WSHSY and CDR2 SAAADI. V was pared by 6 bases and J by 4 bases, with 13 bases between. The length of the CDR3 is 13 residues.

At least ten counts were recorded for this clonotype. This chain joins TRBV28 and TRBJ1-1, with 8 bases aligning to TRBD1. The trim removed 5 bases at V and 10 bases at J, leaving 15 bases unmatched. The CDR3 loop spans 15 amino acids. Germline V gene data show CDR1 as MDHEN and CDR2 as SYDVKM. The CDR3 DNA sequence: TGTGCCAGCAGTACCGCAGGGGGCGGATTAAGGGGAGCTTTCTTT. Amino acids: CASSTAGGGLRGAFF. Using reference TRBV28 and TRBJ1-1 for the parts outside the CDR3, the full variable domain is DVKVTQSSRYLVKRTGEKVFLECVQDMDHENMFWYRQDPGLGLRLIYFSYDVKMKEKGDIPEGYSVSREKKERFSLILESASTNQTSMYLCASSTAGGGLRGAFFGQGTRLTVV.

This chain joins TRBV12-3 or TRBV12-4 and TRBJ2-7, with D possibly TRBD2 on 6 matching bases. This CDR3 is built from 13 residues. Trimming took off 3 bases at V and 4 bases at J, with 10 bases between the two ends. Written as DNA, the CDR3 is TGTGCCAGCAGTTTTGGGAGGATATACGAGCAGTACTTC. Amino acids: CASSFGRIYEQYF.

This clonotype turned up a few times. V gene TRBV7-9 combines with J gene TRBJ2-3, with 8 nucleotides matching TRBD2. The germline gives CDR1 SEHNR, CDR2 FQNEAQ (reference sequence). V lost 5 bases to trimming and J lost 9 bases; unmatched junction nucleotides: 10. This CDR3 is built from 14 residues. CDR3 residues: CASSQGLAEYTQYF. The CDR3 DNA sequence: TGTGCCAGCAGCCAAGGACTAGCCGAATACACGCAGTATTTT.

The chain uses TRBV4-3 and TRBJ2-7; 11 bases fit TRBD1. The length of the CDR3 is 15 residues. Trimming took 3 bases from V and 4 from J; bases not matched to a gene: 5. Germline assignment: CDR1 LGHNA and CDR2 YSLEER. Here the CDR3 DNA reads TGCGCCAGCAGCCAGGGGGGGACAGGGGGGTACGAGCAGTACTTC. Residues: CASSQGGTGGYEQYF.

This clonotype was seen repeatedly, ten times or more. This rearrangement joins TRBV7-9 to TRBJ2-2; 8 nucleotides agree with TRBD1. The junction had 9 bases not matched to a gene; V was cut back by 7 bases and J by 2 bases. Germline CDR1 is SEHNR and CDR2 is FQNEAQ (reference sequence). The CDR3 extends over 16 amino acids. CDR3 DNA: TGTGCCAGCACCGACAGACAGGGGACAAACACCGGGGAGCTGTTTTTT. It encodes CASTDRQGTNTGELFF.

This clonotype was found many times. The J gene is TRBJ2-6, the V gene TRBV4-1; D is uncertain. The CDR3 spans 17 residues. Trimming stripped 4 bases from V and 0 bases from J, with 13 bases between. The germline V gene encodes CDR1 MGHRA and CDR2 YSYEKL. CDR3: CASSPGPLHSGANVLTF. CDR3 DNA sequence: TGCGCCAGCAGCCCGGGCCCACTTCACTCTGGGGCCAACGTCCTGACTTTC.

This chain uses TRBV12-2 with TRBJ1-5. TRBV12-2 is a documented pseudogene. The CDR3 runs 15 residues. The CDR3 reads CAKGGGTNGQQPQHF. The DNA for the CDR3 is TGTGCAAAGGGTGGAGGGACGAATGGTCAACAGCCCCAGCATTTT.

In its sample, this clonotype was seen many times. The V and J genes are TRBV9 and TRBJ2-7, with a possible D match to TRBD1 (5 bases). The CDR3 spans 14 residues. Germline CDR1 is SGDLS and CDR2 is YYNGEE. The V end lost 0 bases, the J end lost 4 bases, and 11 bases lay between the germline ends. The CDR3: CASSVGQGTYEQYF. CDR3 nucleotide sequence: TGTGCCAGCAGCGTAGGGCAGGGTACGTACGAGCAGTACTTC.

Points on this clonotype: Mismatch with germline at one junction end may stem from a read error. The CDR3 nucleotides read TGTGCCAGCAGCGGGACTGTCTACGAGCGGTACTTC. As protein: CASSGTVYERYF. V gene TRBV14 combines with J gene TRBJ2-7, with D tentatively TRBD2 (6 bases). Looked up from germline, CDR1 is SGHDN and CDR2 is FVKESK. The CDR3 totals 12 residues. Variable domain in full (rest from reference TRBV14 and TRBJ2-7): EAGVTQFPSHSVIEKGQTVTLRCDPISGHDNLYWYRRVMGKEIKFLLHFVKESKQDESGMPNNRFLAERTGGTYSTLKVQPAELEDSGVYFCASSGTVYERYFGPGTRLTVT.

On this clonotype: A much larger clone sits a single nucleotide away, making a read error possible. The V gene is TRBV20-1, the J gene TRBJ2-7; 7 positions agree with TRBD2. The CDR3 spans 14 residues. Germline CDR1 DFQATT, CDR2 SNEGSKA (reference sequence). J lost 5 bases, V lost 3 bases, and 10 bases had no gene match. The CDR3 DNA reads TGCAGTGCTAGTGGGGAGGGTTTTTCCCACGAGCAGTACTTC. It codes for CSASGEGFSHEQYF.

This clonotype was detected ten times or more. The rearrangement joins TRBV4-3 to TRBJ2-7, with D perhaps matching TRBD2 (5 bases). Trimming took 0 bases from V and 6 from J, leaving 21 bases between them. Germline lookup yields CDR1 LGHNA and CDR2 YSLEER. This CDR3 region has 17 residues. In DNA form, the CDR3 reads TGCGCCAGCAGCCAAGATCGGAGGTTCAGCGGCGGCGGCGAGCAGTACTTC. It translates to CASSQDRRFSGGGEQYF.

The chain employs TRBV27 and TRBJ2-3; D is unclear. The CDR3 extends over 14 amino acids. V dropped 3 bases and J dropped 4 bases, with 11 bases sitting between them. From germline, CDR1 is MNHEY and CDR2 SMNVEV (reference sequence). The CDR3 loop reads CASSFVAGADTQYF. The CDR3 bases are TGTGCCAGCAGTTTTGTCGCTGGCGCAGATACGCAGTATTTT.